These T cell receptor beta chains were read from a single sample in a study of early T cells in non-severe SARS-CoV-2 infection. A single record per CDR3 protein comes from TCRdb applying MiXCR to the 5' RACE reads. This sample carries tens of thousands of distinct CDR3 sequences, approximately 14% of them seen once, and the ten largest clones take roughly 6%. The sequencing sample was made of whole blood. Every receptor here comes from an adult who was a healthcare worker with PCR-confirmed SARS-CoV-2 infection or an uninfected control (not recorded which). Both conserved end residues are part of each CDR3. Each record gives: clone size, V gene, J gene, D gene, CDR3 DNA, CDR3 protein. D genes are given only for firm matches. Clone size is not always given. Where it is, it says once, few, many or a class for expanded clones.

size: -
V: TRBV10-3
J: TRBJ1-5
D: -
DNA: TGTGCCATCAGCCCAAGGGGCCGCAATCAGCCCCAGCATTTT
CDR3: CAISPRGRNQPQHF

size: -
V: TRBV14
J: TRBJ1-1
D: -
DNA: TGTGCCAGCAGCCCTTCTAGGCGTCCGAACACTGAAGCTTTCTTT
CDR3: CASSPSRRPNTEAFF

size: few
V: TRBV21-1
J: TRBJ1-1
D: -
DNA: TGTGCCAGCATCGGGGGACGGAGGATGAACACTGAAGCTTTCTTT
CDR3: CASIGGRRMNTEAFF

size: few
V: TRBV12-3/TRBV12-4
J: TRBJ2-5
D: -
DNA: TGTGCCAGCAGTTTAGCCCCCGGGACTGCTGGGACCCAGTACTTC
CDR3: CASSLAPGTAGTQYF

size: few
V: TRBV7-2
J: TRBJ1-6
D: -
DNA: TGTGCCAGCAGCTTTCCTTCAGTAGAGCCCCCCATCGGACCCCTCCACTTT
CDR3: CASSFPSVEPPIGPLHF

size: few
V: TRBV4-3
J: TRBJ2-3
D: TRBD2
DNA: TGCGCCAGCAGCCAGGGGACTAGCTCTGATACGCAGTATTTT
CDR3: CASSQGTSSDTQYF

size: many
V: TRBV11-2
J: TRBJ2-5
D: TRBD2
DNA: TGTGCCAGCAGCTTACAGGGACTAGCGGGACAAGAGACCCAGTACTTC
CDR3: CASSLQGLAGQETQYF

size: few
V: TRBV3-1
J: TRBJ2-1
D: -
DNA: TGTGCCAGCAGCCAAAGAACGGCGCAGTTCTTC
CDR3: CASSQRTAQFF

size: -
V: TRBV10-3
J: TRBJ1-2
D: TRBD1
DNA: TGTGCCATCAGTGAGTCAGGGACAGAAGCTAACTATGGCTACACCTTC
CDR3: CAISESGTEANYGYTF

size: -
V: TRBV4-1
J: TRBJ2-7
D: -
DNA: TGCGCCAGCAGCCAAGAAGGCTGGAGCAGCCTGGCTGGGCAGTACTTC
CDR3: CASSQEGWSSLAGQYF

size: few
V: TRBV6-1
J: TRBJ1-6
D: -
DNA: TGTGCCAGCAATGAGGTATCTGATTCACCCCTCCACTTT
CDR3: CASNEVSDSPLHF

size: -
V: TRBV4-1
J: TRBJ2-4
D: -
DNA: TGCGCCAGCAGCCAACCTGTATTAGCCAAAAACATTCAGTACTTC
CDR3: CASSQPVLAKNIQYF

size: -
V: TRBV9
J: TRBJ2-5
D: -
DNA: TGTGCCAGCAGCGTAGAAGGGGGCCAAGAGACCCAGTACTTC
CDR3: CASSVEGGQETQYF

size: -
V: TRBV5-1
J: TRBJ2-7
D: -
DNA: TGCGCCAGCAGCTACGGGCGGGGCAGCTCCTACGAGCAGTACTTC
CDR3: CASSYGRGSSYEQYF

size: -
V: TRBV20-1
J: TRBJ2-3
D: TRBD1
DNA: TGCAGTGCTACGGGACAGGGCACAGATACGCAGTATTTT
CDR3: CSATGQGTDTQYF

size: few
V: TRBV28
J: TRBJ1-6
D: TRBD1
DNA: TGTGCCAGCAGTCCCTGGGACAGTTCACCCCTCCACTTT
CDR3: CASSPWDSSPLHF

size: -
V: TRBV5-1
J: TRBJ2-7
D: -
DNA: TGCGCCAGCAGCCCTCAGCCGGGGGAAGAGCAGTACTTC
CDR3: CASSPQPGEEQYF

size: -
V: TRBV19
J: TRBJ1-5
D: -
DNA: TGTGCCAGTAGTCTAGGGTGGAGACAGCCCCAGCATTTT
CDR3: CASSLGWRQPQHF

size: -
V: TRBV10-3
J: TRBJ2-1
D: TRBD2
DNA: TGTGCCATCAGTGAGCCGGGGGGGGCCCACAATGAGCAGTTCTTC
CDR3: CAISEPGGAHNEQFF

size: -
V: TRBV3-1
J: TRBJ1-5
D: -
DNA: TGTGCCAGCAGCCAAGATCCAGATAGCAATCAGCCCCAGCATTTT
CDR3: CASSQDPDSNQPQHF

size: few
V: TRBV28
J: TRBJ2-1
D: TRBD1
DNA: TGTGCCAGCAGTTACGCCGGGACAGGGAACAATGAGCAGTTCTTC
CDR3: CASSYAGTGNNEQFF

size: few
V: TRBV29-1
J: TRBJ2-7
D: -
DNA: TGCAGCGCAACATCAGGACTGTCCAGCTACGAGCAGTACTTC
CDR3: CSATSGLSSYEQYF

size: many
V: TRBV29-1
J: TRBJ2-1
D: TRBD1
DNA: TGCAGCGTTGAACCCGACAGGGGGCAGTTCTTC
CDR3: CSVEPDRGQFF

size: few
V: TRBV12-3/TRBV12-4
J: TRBJ1-4
D: TRBD1
DNA: TGTGCCAGCAGTTTGGACAGGGTTAATGAAAAACTGTTTTTT
CDR3: CASSLDRVNEKLFF

size: many
V: TRBV7-9
J: TRBJ1-2
D: -
DNA: TGTGCCAGCAGCTTAGCGTCCCCAGGGTATTACTATGGCTACACCTTC
CDR3: CASSLASPGYYYGYTF

size: -
V: TRBV6-1
J: TRBJ2-2
D: TRBD2
DNA: TGTGCCAGCATTAGACTAGCGGGGAACACCGGGGAGCTGTTTTTT
CDR3: CASIRLAGNTGELFF

size: once
V: TRBV2
J: TRBJ2-3
D: -
DNA: TGTGCCAGCAGTGAATCTTTGCGCGATACGCAGTATTTT
CDR3: CASSESLRDTQYF

size: many
V: TRBV19
J: TRBJ2-7
D: -
DNA: TGTGCCAGTAGTATCGCCGAGATTACCTACGAGCAGTACTTC
CDR3: CASSIAEITYEQYF

size: -
V: TRBV7-6
J: TRBJ2-7
D: -
DNA: TGTGCCAGCAGCTTAGATACCCCCTACGAGCAGTACTTC
CDR3: CASSLDTPYEQYF

size: few
V: TRBV28
J: TRBJ1-2
D: -
DNA: TGTGCCAGCACCGATAGACAGCTTAACTATGGCTACACCTTC
CDR3: CASTDRQLNYGYTF

size: few
V: TRBV28
J: TRBJ2-1
D: -
DNA: TGTGCCAGCAGTTTGGGGACTCCTAGCAATGAGCAGTTCTTC
CDR3: CASSLGTPSNEQFF

size: few
V: TRBV7-9
J: TRBJ1-2
D: -
DNA: TGTGCCAGCAGCTTAGTGGCAGGAGGATATGGCTACACCTTC
CDR3: CASSLVAGGYGYTF

size: few
V: TRBV10-1
J: TRBJ2-1
D: TRBD2
DNA: TGCGCCAGCACCGGACTAGCGGGGAGCAATGAGCAGTTCTTC
CDR3: CASTGLAGSNEQFF

size: -
V: TRBV4-1
J: TRBJ2-3
D: -
DNA: TGCGCCAGCAGCCAAGAAAAGGGCATCGGCACAGATACGCAGTATTTT
CDR3: CASSQEKGIGTDTQYF

size: few
V: TRBV11-2
J: TRBJ2-1
D: TRBD2
DNA: TGTGCCAGCAGTAGTAGCGGGGGGGCCGGGCAGTTCTTC
CDR3: CASSSSGGAGQFF

size: few
V: TRBV6-5
J: TRBJ1-3
D: -
DNA: TGTGCCAGCAGTCCGGAGCCAATAATTCTCTCTGGAAACACCATATATTTT
CDR3: CASSPEPIILSGNTIYF

size: many
V: TRBV7-2
J: TRBJ2-1
D: -
DNA: TGTGCCAGCAGCCGATCCCTAGGGAATGAGCAGTTCTTC
CDR3: CASSRSLGNEQFF

size: -
V: TRBV7-9
J: TRBJ1-1
D: TRBD1
DNA: TGTGCCAGCAGCTTCCCGACAGGGGAACAGGTGATGGCTTTCTTT
CDR3: CASSFPTGEQVMAFF

size: -
V: TRBV10-3
J: TRBJ2-7
D: TRBD1
DNA: TGTGCCATCAGTGACACGGGACAGGGGGTCAACGAGCAGTACTTC
CDR3: CAISDTGQGVNEQYF

size: few
V: TRBV2
J: TRBJ1-1
D: -
DNA: TGTGCCAGCAGTGAATTACGGGCCAAAGCTTTCTTT
CDR3: CASSELRAKAFF